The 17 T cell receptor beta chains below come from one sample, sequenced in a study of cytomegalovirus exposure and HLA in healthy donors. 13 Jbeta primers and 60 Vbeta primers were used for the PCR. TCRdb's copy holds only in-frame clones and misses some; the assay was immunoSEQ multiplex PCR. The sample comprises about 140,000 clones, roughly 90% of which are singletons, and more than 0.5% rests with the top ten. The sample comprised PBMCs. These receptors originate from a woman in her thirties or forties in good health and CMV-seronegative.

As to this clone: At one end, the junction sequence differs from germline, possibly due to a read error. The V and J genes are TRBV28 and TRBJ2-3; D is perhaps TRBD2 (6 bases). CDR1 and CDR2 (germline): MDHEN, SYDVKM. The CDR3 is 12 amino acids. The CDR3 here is CASSSRLVPLQF. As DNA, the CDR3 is TGTGCCAGCAGTTCTAGACTAGTCCCCCTACAATTT.

For the CDR3, the DNA is TGCGCCAGCAGCCAATCGAGGGGACAGGGGGGGAGGAATGAGCAGTTCTTC. It is translated as CASSQSRGQGGRNEQFF. The genes are TRBV4-1 and TRBJ2-1, with 11 bases aligning to TRBD1. The CDR3 totals 17 residues. In germline, CDR1 is MGHRA, CDR2 YSYEKL. Losses at the gene ends were 2 bases for V and 7 bases for J; bases not matched to a gene: 10.

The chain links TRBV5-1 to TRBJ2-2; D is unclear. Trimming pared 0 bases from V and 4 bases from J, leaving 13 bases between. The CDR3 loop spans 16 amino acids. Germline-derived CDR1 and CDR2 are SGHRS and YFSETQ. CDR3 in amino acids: CASSLAGTVGTGELFF. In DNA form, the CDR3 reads TGCGCCAGCAGCTTGGCCGGCACAGTTGGCACCGGGGAGCTGTTTTTT.

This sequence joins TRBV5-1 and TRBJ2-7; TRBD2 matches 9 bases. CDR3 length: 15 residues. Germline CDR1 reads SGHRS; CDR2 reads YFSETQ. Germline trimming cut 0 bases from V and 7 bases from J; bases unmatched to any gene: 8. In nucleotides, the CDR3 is TGCGCCAGCAGCTTGGGGAGCGGGGGGCAGTGGGAGCAGTACTTC. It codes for CASSLGSGGQWEQYF.

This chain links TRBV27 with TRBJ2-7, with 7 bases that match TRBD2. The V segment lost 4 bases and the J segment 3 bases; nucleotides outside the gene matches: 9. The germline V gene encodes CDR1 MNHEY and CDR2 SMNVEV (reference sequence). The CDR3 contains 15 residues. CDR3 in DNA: TGTGCCAGCAGTTGGGGGGGGGACGGGAGCTACGAGCAGTACTTC. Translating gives CASSWGGDGSYEQYF.

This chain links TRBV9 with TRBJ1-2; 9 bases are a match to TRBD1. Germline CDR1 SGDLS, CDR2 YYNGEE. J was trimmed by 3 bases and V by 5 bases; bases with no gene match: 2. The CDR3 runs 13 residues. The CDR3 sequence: CASRGQGYYGYTF. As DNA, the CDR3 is TGTGCCAGCAGGGGACAGGGATACTATGGCTACACCTTC.

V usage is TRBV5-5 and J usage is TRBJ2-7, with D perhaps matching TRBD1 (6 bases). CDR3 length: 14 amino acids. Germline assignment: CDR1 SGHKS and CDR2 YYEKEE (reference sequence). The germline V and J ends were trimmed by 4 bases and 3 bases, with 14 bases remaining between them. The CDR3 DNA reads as TGTGCCAGCAGCCTCGGGACACCATTCTACGAGCAGTACTTC. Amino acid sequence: CASSLGTPFYEQYF.

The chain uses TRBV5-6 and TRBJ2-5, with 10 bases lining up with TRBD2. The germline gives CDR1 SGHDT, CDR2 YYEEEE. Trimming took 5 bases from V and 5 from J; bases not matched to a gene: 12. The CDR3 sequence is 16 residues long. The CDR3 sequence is CASRRDLAGVSETQYF. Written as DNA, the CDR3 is TGTGCCAGCAGACGCGACCTAGCGGGAGTTAGTGAGACCCAGTACTTC.

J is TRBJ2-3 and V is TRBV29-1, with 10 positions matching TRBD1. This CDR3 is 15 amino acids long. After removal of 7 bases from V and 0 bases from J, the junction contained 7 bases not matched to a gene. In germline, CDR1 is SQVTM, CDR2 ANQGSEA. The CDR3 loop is CSGIRQGASTDTQYF. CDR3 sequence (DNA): TGCAGCGGCATCCGACAGGGGGCCAGCACAGATACGCAGTATTTT.

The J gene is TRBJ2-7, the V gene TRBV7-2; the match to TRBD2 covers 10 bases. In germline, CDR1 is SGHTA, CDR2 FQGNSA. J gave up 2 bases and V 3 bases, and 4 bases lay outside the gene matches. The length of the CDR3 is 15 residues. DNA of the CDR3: TGTGCCAGCAGCTTGGGGACTAGCGACGCCTACGAGCAGTACTTC. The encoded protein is CASSLGTSDAYEQYF.

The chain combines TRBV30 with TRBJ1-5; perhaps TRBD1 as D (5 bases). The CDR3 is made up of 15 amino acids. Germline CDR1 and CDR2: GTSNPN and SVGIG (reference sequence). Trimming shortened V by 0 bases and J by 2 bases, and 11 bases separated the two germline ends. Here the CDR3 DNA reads TGTGCCTGGAGTGTAGCAGGGATAGGCAATCAGCCCCAGCATTTT. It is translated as CAWSVAGIGNQPQHF.

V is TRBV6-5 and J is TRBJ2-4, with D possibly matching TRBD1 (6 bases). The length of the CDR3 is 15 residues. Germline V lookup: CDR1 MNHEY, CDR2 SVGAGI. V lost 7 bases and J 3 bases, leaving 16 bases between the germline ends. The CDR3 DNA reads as TGTGCCAGCACCCCATCTGTAGGGGGCAAAAACATTCAGTACTTC. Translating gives CASTPSVGGKNIQYF.

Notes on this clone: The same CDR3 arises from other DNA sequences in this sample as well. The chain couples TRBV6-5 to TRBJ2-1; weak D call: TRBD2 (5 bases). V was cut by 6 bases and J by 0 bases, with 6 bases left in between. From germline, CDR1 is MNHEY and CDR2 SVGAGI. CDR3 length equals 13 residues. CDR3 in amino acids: CASRRDSYNEQFF. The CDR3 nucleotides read TGTGCCAGCAGACGGGACTCCTACAATGAGCAGTTCTTC.

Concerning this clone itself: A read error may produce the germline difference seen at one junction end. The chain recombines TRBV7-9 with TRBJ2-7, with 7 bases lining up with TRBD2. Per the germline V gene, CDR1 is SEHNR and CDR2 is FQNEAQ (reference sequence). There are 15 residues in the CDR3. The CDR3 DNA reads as TGTTCCAGCAGCTGGGGACTACGGGGCTCCTACGAGCAGTACTTC. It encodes CSSSWGLRGSYEQYF.

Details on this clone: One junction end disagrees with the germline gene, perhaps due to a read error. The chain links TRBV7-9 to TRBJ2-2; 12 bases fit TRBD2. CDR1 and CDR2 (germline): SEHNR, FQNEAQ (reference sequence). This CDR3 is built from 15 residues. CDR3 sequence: CSSSGRTSGTSELFF. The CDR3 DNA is TGTTCCAGCAGCGGGCGGACTAGCGGGACGTCGGAGCTGTTTTTT.

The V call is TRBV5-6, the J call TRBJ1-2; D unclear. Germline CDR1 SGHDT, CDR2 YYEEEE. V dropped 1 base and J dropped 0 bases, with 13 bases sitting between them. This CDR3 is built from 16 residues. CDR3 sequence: CASSLRVTEANYGYTF. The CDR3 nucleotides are TGTGCCAGCAGCTTGCGGGTTACGGAAGCTAACTATGGCTACACCTTC.

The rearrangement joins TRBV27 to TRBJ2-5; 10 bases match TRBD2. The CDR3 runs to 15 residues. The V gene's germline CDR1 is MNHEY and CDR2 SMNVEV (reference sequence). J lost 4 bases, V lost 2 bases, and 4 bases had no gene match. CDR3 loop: CASSLRLAGVETQYF. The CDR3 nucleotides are TGTGCCAGCAGTTTAAGGCTAGCGGGAGTAGAGACCCAGTACTTC.